These 5 T cell receptor beta chains were sequenced from one sample in a study of T cells after yellow fever vaccination. MiXCR, run by TCRdb on the 5' RACE reads, gives a single entry per CDR3 protein. The repertoire holds under 300,000 distinct CDR3 sequences, with 6.9% as singletons. The sample here was CD4+ T cells sorted from PBMCs, taken 15 days after the yellow fever booster vaccination. These receptors all come from a young man who received the YFV17D yellow fever vaccine.

This clonotype was detected only a few times. The rearrangement uses TRBV15 and TRBJ1-2; D is undetermined. Germline V CDR1 and CDR2: LNHNV, YYDKDF (reference sequence). V gave up 5 bases and J gave up 3 bases, with 13 bases separating them. The CDR3 length is 14 residues. The CDR3 sequence is CATSPGTRDYGYTF. The CDR3 bases are TGTGCCACCAGCCCTGGAACGCGGGACTATGGCTACACCTTC.

In this sample, this clonotype turned up a few times. The chain uses TRBV7-9 and TRBJ1-1, with a possible D match to TRBD1 (5 bases). The germline V gene has CDR1 SEHNR and CDR2 FQNEAQ (reference sequence). The CDR3 has 14 amino acids. V was clipped by 8 bases and J by 1 base, with 14 bases between them. In DNA, the CDR3 is TGTGCCAGCGGGGGGGAGGTGGGGAACACTGAAGCTTTCTTT. Protein sequence: CASGGEVGNTEAFF. The full variable domain, in which reference TRBV7-9 and TRBJ1-1 provide the parts outside the CDR3, is DTGVSQNPRHKITKRGQNVTFRCDPISEHNRLYWYRQTLGQGPEFLTYFQNEAQLEKSRLLSDRFSAERPKGSFSTLEIQRTEQGDSAMYLCASGGEVGNTEAFFGQGTRLTVV.

In its sample, this clonotype was seen many times. The V and J genes are TRBV12-3 or TRBV12-4 and TRBJ2-2; 10 bases agree with TRBD1. This CDR3 contains 15 residues. Trimming at V came to 5 bases and at J to 6 bases, leaving 6 bases not matched to a gene. CDR3 sequence (DNA): TGTGCCAGCAGTAAACCGGGACAGGGGTCCGGGGAGCTGTTTTTT. The encoded protein is CASSKPGQGSGELFF.

In this sample, this clonotype turned up a few times. The chain joins TRBV19 to TRBJ1-3; D perhaps matches TRBD1 (5 bases). The germline CDR1 and CDR2 sequences are LNHDA and SQIVND (reference sequence). V was cut by 5 bases and J by 3 bases, with 11 bases left in between. The CDR3 extends over 14 amino acids. DNA for the CDR3: TGTGCCAGTAGTGCCGGGGCGCTTGGAAACACCATATATTTT. Translating gives CASSAGALGNTIYF.

In this sample, this clonotype turned up many times. Possible read error: a much larger clone is one base away. This sequence joins TRBV3-1 and TRBJ2-7; D is unresolved. In germline, CDR1 is LGHDT, CDR2 YNNKEL (reference sequence). Between the trimmed V and J ends, which lost 3 bases and 3 bases, there was a span of 3 bases. This CDR3 comprises 11 residues. DNA for the CDR3: TGTGCCAGCAGCCAGGACTACGAGCAGTACTTC. It yields the protein CASSQDYEQYF.